This T cell receptor (beta chain) was identified in a study of human versus mouse CDR3 diversity and MHC coevolution. General study results and limits: Six MHC II alleles selected the human T cells. Most of the three human donors had the lowest clonal inequality. iCHAO1 estimated the human TCR beta repertoire at around 1.5 million clonotypes.

The germline V gene has CDR1 SGHRS and CDR2 YFSETQ. CDR3 length: 15 residues. V gave up 4 bases and J gave up 2 bases; unmatched junction bases: 8. Concerning this clone itself: What it recognizes is unknown.

Naive CD4 T cells were sorted as CD45RO-negative, CD62L-positive. Here immunoSEQ multiplex PCR was the method, and the copy in TCRdb shows in-frame clones only, minus some. The data show roughly 80,000 clones, around 93% seen once. The J gene is TRBJ2-5, the V gene TRBV5-1, with 7 bases aligning to TRBD1. The source material was naive CD4+ T cells from blood. The sample's subset: CD45RO-negative CD62L-positive naive CD4 T cells. The clonotype comes from a person aged 30 to 69 in good health. The CDR3 sequence: CASSPGQLLQETQYF. CDR3 sequence (DNA): TGCGCCAGCAGCCCGGGACAGCTACTACAAGAGACCCAGTACTTC.